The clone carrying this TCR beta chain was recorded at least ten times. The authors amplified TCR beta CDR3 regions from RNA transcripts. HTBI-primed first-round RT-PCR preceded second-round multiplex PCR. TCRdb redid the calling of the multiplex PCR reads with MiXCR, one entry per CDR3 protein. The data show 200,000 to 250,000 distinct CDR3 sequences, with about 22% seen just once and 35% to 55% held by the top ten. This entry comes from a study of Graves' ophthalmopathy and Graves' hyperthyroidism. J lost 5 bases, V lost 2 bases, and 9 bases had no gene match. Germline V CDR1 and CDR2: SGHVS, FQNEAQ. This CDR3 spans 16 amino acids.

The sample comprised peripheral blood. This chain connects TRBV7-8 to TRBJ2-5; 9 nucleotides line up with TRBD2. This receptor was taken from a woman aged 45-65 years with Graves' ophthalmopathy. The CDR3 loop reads CASSLKAGGSQETQYF. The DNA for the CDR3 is TGTGCCAGCAGCTTAAAGGCGGGGGGGTCCCAGGAGACCCAGTACTTC.